Sequencing of this TCR beta chain was carried out in a study of T cell responses to AZD1222 COVID-19 vaccine. Profiling relied on immunoSEQ multiplex PCR, and the TCRdb table lists in-frame clones only, not all of them. The sample contains just under 95,000 clones, just over 85% of which appear only once. General study findings and limits: Among the donors, most were white British and more were female, and clonal diversity was possibly underestimated.

Concerning this clone itself: The antigen remains undetermined.

V was clipped by 7 bases and J by 5 bases, with 6 bases between them. The CDR3 is 11 amino acids. Germline V gene data show CDR1 as MNHEY and CDR2 as SVGAGI. The rearrangement joins TRBV6-5 to TRBJ2-1; D unclear. The material was peripheral blood, obtained on day 0 of AZD1222 vaccination. The TCR comes from an adult in good health. The chain's CDR3 is CASMWDNEQFF. CDR3 in DNA: TGTGCCAGCATGTGGGACAATGAGCAGTTCTTC.